This T cell receptor (beta chain) was sequenced for a study of human T cells and chemical hapten exposure. Study context: An area of 2 cm by 2 cm on upper inner arm skin received 2% DPC for sensitization. The study enrolled mostly female patients with alopecia areata, totalis or universalis.

Germline V gene data show CDR1 as MNHEY and CDR2 as SVGEGT. V shed 4 bases and J 4 bases; nucleotides not matched to a gene: 0. The CDR3 is 13 residues long. Only a few counts were recorded for this clonotype. TCRdb re-derived calls from the RACE reads in MiXCR, one entry per CDR3 protein. This table holds about 190,000 distinct CDR3 sequences, under 30% found once. Time point given: patch test 3, about 24 weeks after DPC sensitization. Treatment defined: therapeutic diphenylcyclopropenone sensitization with weekly scalp DPC. Samples of blood were obtained prior to the application of each patch test. Non-pregnant alopecia patients aged 18 to 70, suitable for DPC therapy.

Sequenced here: whole blood, sampled in connection with sensitization to the hapten diphenylcyclopropenone (DPC). The clonotype originates from a woman aged 40 to 55 with alopecia areata. Some clones in this sample may be carry-over from other donors' samples. This chain links TRBV6-2 or TRBV6-3 with TRBJ1-1; 10 bases are a match to TRBD1. The CDR3 spells CASSWTGGTEAFF. The CDR3 nucleotides are TGTGCCAGCAGTTGGACAGGGGGCACTGAAGCTTTCTTT.